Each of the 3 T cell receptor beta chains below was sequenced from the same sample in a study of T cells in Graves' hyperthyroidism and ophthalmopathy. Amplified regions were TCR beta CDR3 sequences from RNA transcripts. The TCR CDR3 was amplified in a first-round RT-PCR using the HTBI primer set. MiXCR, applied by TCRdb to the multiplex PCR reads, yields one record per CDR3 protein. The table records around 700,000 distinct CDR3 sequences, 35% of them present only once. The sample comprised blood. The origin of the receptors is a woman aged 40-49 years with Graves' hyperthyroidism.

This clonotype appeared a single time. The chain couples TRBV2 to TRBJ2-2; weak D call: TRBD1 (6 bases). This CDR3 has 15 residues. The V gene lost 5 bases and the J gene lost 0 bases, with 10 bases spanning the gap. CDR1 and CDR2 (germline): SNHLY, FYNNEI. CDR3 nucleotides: TGTGCCAGCAGTCGGACAGCCGCGAACACCGGGGAGCTGTTTTTT. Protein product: CASSRTAANTGELFF.

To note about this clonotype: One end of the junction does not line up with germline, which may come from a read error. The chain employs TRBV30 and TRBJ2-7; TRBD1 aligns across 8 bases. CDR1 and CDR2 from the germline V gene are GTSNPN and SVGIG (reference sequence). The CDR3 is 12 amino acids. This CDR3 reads CALDTGTGKVDF. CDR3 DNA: TGTGCCTTAGATACCGGGACAGGAAAGGTGGACTTC.

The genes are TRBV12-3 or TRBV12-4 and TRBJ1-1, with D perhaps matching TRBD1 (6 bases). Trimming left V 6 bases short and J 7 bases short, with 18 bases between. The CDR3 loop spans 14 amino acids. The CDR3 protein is CASSRTLTRGEAFF. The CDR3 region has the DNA TGTGCCAGCAGCCGGACACTCACCAGGGGTGAAGCTTTCTTT.